This T cell receptor (beta chain) was identified in a study of identical twins. The CDR3 length is 10 residues. From germline, CDR1 is SSHAT and CDR2 FNYEAQ (reference sequence). Overall study results and limits: Insertion counts were lower in abundant cord blood beta clonotypes, a trend that memory repertoires did not show.

This clonotype was recorded a few times. Its antigen is currently unknown. The junction departs from germline at one end; a sequencing error may be responsible. TCRdb processed the 5' RACE reads anew with MiXCR; each CDR3 protein has one entry. The data show about 460,000 distinct CDR3 sequences, over 12% seen once. This sample also belongs to another study, concerning yellow fever vaccine responses in identical twins.

The sequence came from a woman aged 18-29 years in good health. The J gene is TRBJ2-5, the V gene TRBV7-7; no definite D call. Material for sequencing was CD4+ T cells sorted from blood. The CDR3 coding sequence is TGTGCTAGCAGCCCCCTTCCCCAGTACTTC. Amino acid sequence: CASSPLPQYF.